The 9 T cell receptor beta chains below all came from one sample that was sequenced in a study of T cell clonality in common variable immunodeficiency. Assay used: immunoSEQ multiplex PCR; TCRdb lists only in-frame clones, some missing. The sample lists tens of thousands of clones, none appearing once, the ten largest making up about 6%. Sequencing was done on a sample of peripheral blood mononuclear cells. The receptors originated from a person aged 18 to 75 in good health.

This clone was observed many times. The CDR3 goes on 3 residues after the read ends, and that part is filled in from the germline J gene. The identical CDR3 is also encoded by other nucleotide sequences in the sample. The V call is TRBV6-2 or TRBV6-3, the J call TRBJ2-3, with 7 bases fitting TRBD2. The CDR3 has 17 residues. CDR1 MNHEY and CDR2 SVGEGT come from the germline V gene. With 4 bases clipped from V and 2 bases from J, the junction kept 12 bases outside the gene matches. The covered CDR3 bases are TGTGCCAGCAGTTCCGCAACAACCGGGACTAACACAGATACG. It specifies CASSSATTGTNTDT. The full CDR3 protein is CASSSATTGTNTDTQYF.

In this sample, this clone turned up many times. The sequenced part of the CDR3 DNA is TGCGCCAGCAGAGTACAGCAAGAGACC. This codes for CASRVQQET. The complete CDR3 sequence is CASRVQQETQYF. V usage is TRBV5-1 and J usage is TRBJ2-5; D remains ambiguous. The read ends 3 residues early relative to the CDR3; the germline J gene fills the gap. Germline CDR1 SGHRS, CDR2 YFSETQ. V was shortened by 5 bases and J by 2 bases, with 7 bases between the two germline ends. The CDR3 extends over 12 amino acids.

Concerning this clone: Read coverage stops 3 residues before the CDR3 terminus; the germline J gene supplies the remainder. V usage is TRBV19 and J usage is TRBJ1-2, with TRBD1 as a possible D gene (5 bases). The CDR3 is 12 residues long. Germline V gene lookup returns CDR1 LNHDA and CDR2 SQIVND (reference sequence). The sequenced part of the CDR3 DNA is TGTGCCAGTAGGTCCCAGGGAGGCGGC. Its translation: CASRSQGGG. The CDR3 in its entirety is CASRSQGGGYTF.

This clone was seen many times. From the germline J gene comes the end of the CDR3, since the read stops 3 residues before it. This chain joins TRBV12-3 or TRBV12-4 and TRBJ2-7; 10 positions match TRBD1. CDR3 length: 14 amino acids. J was trimmed by 6 bases and V by 7 bases; bases with no gene match: 9. Here the CDR3 reads CASTRDRGVGEQYF. The CDR3 bases that were read are TGTGCCAGCACCCGGGACAGGGGAGTTGGCGAG.

This clone appeared many times. Mismatch with germline at one junction end may stem from a read error. Read sequence stops 3 residues before the CDR3 end, and the germline J gene provides the missing end. This chain joins TRBV4-2 and TRBJ2-1; possible D gene TRBD1, 6 bases. Germline V lookup: CDR1 LGHNA, CDR2 YNFKEQ. The CDR3 length is 16 residues. CDR3 residues: CASSQVSGGFYNEQFF. The CDR3 bases that were read are TGCGCCAGCAGCCAAGTTTCTGGGGGCTTCTACAATGAG.

This clone showed up many times. The CDR3 goes on 3 residues after the read ends, and that part is filled in from the germline J gene. The V call is TRBV7-2, the J call TRBJ1-1; 7 bases map to TRBD1. Germline V CDR1 and CDR2: SGHTA, FQGNSA. This CDR3 has 12 amino acids. The CDR3 DNA, read in part, is TGTGCCAGCAGCCTAAGGACAGGCCCG. Its protein is CASSLRTGP. The entire CDR3 is CASSLRTGPAFF.

In this sample, this clone turned up many times. The sequence runs out 3 residues before the end of the CDR3; the remainder is reconstructed from the germline J gene. This chain connects TRBV10-3 to TRBJ1-4, with D unresolved. V was clipped by 2 bases and J by 3 bases, with 7 bases between them. In germline, CDR1 is ENHRY, CDR2 SYGVKD. This CDR3 has 14 amino acids. The sequenced CDR3 bases are TGTGCCATCAGTGAGAGTGGGCCTAATGAAAAA. Protein product: CAISESGPNEK. The CDR3 in full is CAISESGPNEKLFF.

The sample holds many counts of this clone. The read comes to an end 3 residues before the CDR3 does, leaving the germline J gene to fill in the end. The V call is TRBV10-2, the J call TRBJ2-5, with TRBD2 identical over 8 bases. Unmatched junction bases numbered 4, after V lost 6 bases and J lost 4 bases. Germline V gene lookup returns CDR1 WSHSY and CDR2 SAAADI. CDR3 size: 13 residues. The CDR3 DNA, read in part, is TGCGCCAGCAGGACTAGCGTGAGAGAGACC. Protein: CASRTSVRET. The whole CDR3 sequence is CASRTSVRETQYF.

This clone was seen a handful of times. The read terminates 3 residues ahead of where the CDR3 ends, so the germline J gene completes it. The V gene is TRBV6-2 or TRBV6-3, the J gene TRBJ2-4; no reliable D call. The CDR3 extends over 12 amino acids. The germline V gene encodes CDR1 MNHEY and CDR2 SVGEGT. CDR3: CASSLRLYGQYF. Incomplete CDR3 DNA: TGTGCCAGCAGTCTACGTCTCTATGGT.